This T cell receptor (beta chain) was identified in a study of human T cells and chemical hapten exposure. Within the library, unique molecular identifiers were attached to each individual cDNA molecule. TCRdb called the RACE reads again in MiXCR, with one record for every CDR3 protein. The table includes roughly 60,000 distinct CDR3 sequences, approximately 7% detected once. The length of the CDR3 is 13 residues. Trimming removed 2 bases at V and 3 bases at J, with 7 bases between. Germline assignment: CDR1 SGHTA and CDR2 FQGNSA. The time point was: pre-sensitization, week 0. Treatment specified: therapeutic diphenylcyclopropenone sensitization with weekly scalp DPC.

The starting material was whole blood, obtained in connection with sensitization to the hapten diphenylcyclopropenone (DPC). The chain uses TRBV7-2 and TRBJ1-1; D uncertain. The TCR was taken from a woman in her twenties or thirties with alopecia areata. Some clones in this sample may be carry-over from other donors' samples. CDR3 residues: CASSLLADTEAFF. CDR3 nucleotides: TGTGCCAGCAGCTTACTAGCGGACACTGAAGCTTTCTTT.